A selection of T cell receptor beta chains follows, all from one sample in a study of blood T cell repertoires in COVID-19. Profiling relied on immunoSEQ multiplex PCR, and the TCRdb table lists in-frame clones only, not all of them. The sample records about 210,000 clones, roughly four fifths being singletons. Sample: peripheral blood. The receptor set was obtained from a woman aged 50 to 60 with active or convalescent COVID-19. Each CDR3 is given with its conserved first and last residue. Fields, in order: V gene, J gene, clone size, D gene, CDR3 protein, CDR3 DNA. A D gene is named only where the DNA matches it firmly. Expanded clones are given a class, and other clones once, few, many or no size at all.

V gene: TRBV6-1
J gene: TRBJ1-5
clone size: once
D gene: -
CDR3 protein: CASSEQGNQPQHF
CDR3 DNA: TGTGCCAGCAGTGAACAGGGCAATCAGCCCCAGCATTTT

V gene: TRBV29-1
J gene: TRBJ1-2
clone size: -
D gene: -
CDR3 protein: CSVPDLRDYGYTF
CDR3 DNA: TGTAGCGTTCCGGACCTGAGGGACTATGGCTACACCTTC

V gene: TRBV18
J gene: TRBJ2-3
clone size: -
D gene: TRBD2
CDR3 protein: CASSPLGGRAIDTQYF
CDR3 DNA: TGTGCCAGCTCACCACTCGGGGGGAGGGCCATAGATACGCAGTATTTT

V gene: TRBV6-5
J gene: TRBJ1-3
clone size: -
D gene: -
CDR3 protein: CATGGTGNTIYF
CDR3 DNA: TGTGCCACCGGGGGTACAGGAAACACCATATATTTT

V gene: TRBV5-1
J gene: TRBJ2-2
clone size: many
D gene: TRBD2
CDR3 protein: CASSSGTSASTGELFF
CDR3 DNA: TGCGCCAGCAGTTCCGGGACTAGCGCCTCCACCGGGGAGCTGTTTTTT

V gene: TRBV29-1
J gene: TRBJ1-2
clone size: -
D gene: -
CDR3 protein: CSGQEDGYTF
CDR3 DNA: TGCAGCGGCCAGGAGGATGGCTACACCTTC

V gene: TRBV5-4
J gene: TRBJ2-1
clone size: -
D gene: TRBD1
CDR3 protein: CASSLASGQGYNEQFF
CDR3 DNA: TGTGCCAGCAGCTTGGCCTCGGGACAGGGTTACAATGAGCAGTTCTTC

V gene: TRBV29-1
J gene: TRBJ2-1
clone size: -
D gene: TRBD1
CDR3 protein: CSVRQGRSYNEQFF
CDR3 DNA: TGCAGCGTTAGACAGGGGCGATCCTACAATGAGCAGTTCTTC

V gene: TRBV28
J gene: TRBJ1-6
clone size: few
D gene: TRBD1
CDR3 protein: CASRPRDRVGSPLHF
CDR3 DNA: TGTGCCAGCAGGCCCCGGGACAGGGTAGGGTCACCCCTCCACTTT

V gene: TRBV4-1
J gene: TRBJ2-3
clone size: -
D gene: -
CDR3 protein: CASSQDGTGSTDTQYF
CDR3 DNA: TGCGCCAGCAGCCAAGATGGAACGGGTAGCACAGATACGCAGTATTTT

V gene: TRBV19
J gene: TRBJ1-1
clone size: -
D gene: TRBD1
CDR3 protein: CASSRPGQAVTEAFF
CDR3 DNA: TGTGCCAGTAGTCGGCCGGGACAGGCGGTCACTGAAGCTTTCTTT

V gene: TRBV6-4
J gene: TRBJ1-2
clone size: -
D gene: TRBD1
CDR3 protein: CASSDFPQGNYGYTF
CDR3 DNA: TGTGCCAGCAGTGACTTCCCACAGGGGAACTATGGCTACACCTTC

V gene: TRBV6-6
J gene: TRBJ1-2
clone size: -
D gene: -
CDR3 protein: CASSLASYGYTF
CDR3 DNA: TGTGCCAGCAGCCTGGCAAGCTATGGCTACACCTTC

V gene: TRBV6-8
J gene: TRBJ1-1
clone size: -
D gene: -
CDR3 protein: CASSVRFRGPTEAFF
CDR3 DNA: TGTGCCAGCAGTGTACGCTTCAGGGGACCCACTGAAGCTTTCTTT

V gene: TRBV5-4
J gene: TRBJ2-7
clone size: -
D gene: -
CDR3 protein: CASSLGVGRDLPYEQYF
CDR3 DNA: TGTGCCAGCAGCTTGGGGGTTGGGCGGGACCTCCCCTACGAGCAGTACTTC

V gene: TRBV5-4
J gene: TRBJ1-2
clone size: -
D gene: TRBD1
CDR3 protein: CASSTDRALGGYTF
CDR3 DNA: TGTGCCAGCAGTACCGACAGGGCCTTAGGAGGCTACACCTTC

V gene: TRBV4-1
J gene: TRBJ1-2
clone size: -
D gene: -
CDR3 protein: CASSQGSGVGYTF
CDR3 DNA: TGCGCCAGCAGCCAAGGGTCCGGGGTCGGCTACACCTTC

V gene: TRBV9
J gene: TRBJ2-3
clone size: once
D gene: -
CDR3 protein: CASSVVRGSDTQYF
CDR3 DNA: TGTGCCAGCAGCGTAGTCAGGGGCTCAGATACGCAGTATTTT

V gene: TRBV27
J gene: TRBJ1-2
clone size: -
D gene: -
CDR3 protein: CASSLSRQQPGGYTF
CDR3 DNA: TGTGCCAGCAGTTTAAGTAGACAGCAACCAGGTGGCTACACCTTC

V gene: TRBV7-3
J gene: TRBJ2-4
clone size: -
D gene: -
CDR3 protein: CASSLQGAENIQYF
CDR3 DNA: TGTGCCAGCAGCTTACAGGGTGCGGAAAACATTCAGTACTTC

V gene: TRBV6-1
J gene: TRBJ1-4
clone size: -
D gene: -
CDR3 protein: CASSEWAPTNEKLFF
CDR3 DNA: TGTGCCAGCAGTGAATGGGCCCCAACTAATGAAAAACTGTTTTTT

V gene: TRBV6-4
J gene: TRBJ2-1
clone size: -
D gene: TRBD2
CDR3 protein: CARIQKAGGTHNEQFF
CDR3 DNA: TGTGCCAGGATCCAAAAAGCGGGGGGAACCCACAATGAGCAGTTCTTC

V gene: TRBV3-1/TRBV3-2
J gene: TRBJ1-2
clone size: -
D gene: -
CDR3 protein: CASSHSGVGGYTF
CDR3 DNA: TGTGCCAGCAGCCACAGCGGGGTCGGGGGCTACACCTTC

V gene: TRBV10-3
J gene: TRBJ1-1
clone size: -
D gene: -
CDR3 protein: CAIRAQVMNTEAFF
CDR3 DNA: TGTGCCATCAGAGCACAGGTTATGAACACTGAAGCTTTCTTT

V gene: TRBV5-1
J gene: TRBJ1-2
clone size: -
D gene: TRBD1
CDR3 protein: CASSSPRQGGDGYTF
CDR3 DNA: TGCGCCAGCAGCTCACCCCGACAGGGTGGGGATGGCTACACCTTC

V gene: TRBV5-1
J gene: TRBJ2-3
clone size: once
D gene: -
CDR3 protein: CASSSPTAYGGTDTQYF
CDR3 DNA: TGCGCCAGCAGCTCCCCGACAGCCTATGGGGGCACAGATACGCAGTATTTT

V gene: TRBV18
J gene: TRBJ2-2
clone size: once
D gene: TRBD2
CDR3 protein: CASSPQTSGTGELFF
CDR3 DNA: TGTGCCAGCTCACCCCAGACTAGCGGGACCGGGGAGCTGTTTTTT

V gene: TRBV2
J gene: TRBJ1-1
clone size: -
D gene: TRBD1
CDR3 protein: CASSATGGKTEAFF
CDR3 DNA: TGTGCCAGCAGTGCTACAGGGGGTAAGACTGAAGCTTTCTTT

V gene: TRBV5-1
J gene: TRBJ2-2
clone size: -
D gene: TRBD1
CDR3 protein: CASSTRTGSGTGELFF
CDR3 DNA: TGCGCCAGCAGCACAAGGACAGGGTCTGGCACCGGGGAGCTGTTTTTT

V gene: TRBV29-1
J gene: TRBJ1-2
clone size: -
D gene: TRBD1
CDR3 protein: CSAWTGKNRGGYTF
CDR3 DNA: TGCAGCGCTTGGACAGGGAAAAACAGGGGTGGCTACACCTTC

V gene: TRBV5-1
J gene: TRBJ1-2
clone size: -
D gene: -
CDR3 protein: CASSLSTLRDYGYTF
CDR3 DNA: TGCGCCAGCAGCTTGTCGACACTGAGGGATTATGGCTACACCTTC

V gene: TRBV2
J gene: TRBJ1-5
clone size: -
D gene: TRBD1
CDR3 protein: CASSGSTGGRVNQPQHF
CDR3 DNA: TGTGCCAGCAGTGGATCGACAGGGGGCAGGGTCAATCAGCCCCAGCATTTT

V gene: TRBV6-5
J gene: TRBJ2-2
clone size: -
D gene: -
CDR3 protein: CASSYAQGNTGELFF
CDR3 DNA: TGTGCCAGCAGTTACGCACAGGGAAACACCGGGGAGCTGTTTTTT

V gene: TRBV19
J gene: TRBJ1-2
clone size: -
D gene: TRBD1
CDR3 protein: CASTPGTAGSAGYTF
CDR3 DNA: TGTGCCAGCACACCCGGGACAGCTGGGTCGGCTGGCTACACCTTC

V gene: TRBV2
J gene: TRBJ1-5
clone size: -
D gene: TRBD1
CDR3 protein: CASSLTGGLDQPQHF
CDR3 DNA: TGTGCCAGCAGTTTAACAGGGGGCCTGGATCAGCCCCAGCATTTT

V gene: TRBV19
J gene: TRBJ1-4
clone size: -
D gene: -
CDR3 protein: CASRKNRDAEKLFF
CDR3 DNA: TGTGCCAGTAGGAAAAACAGGGACGCCGAAAAACTGTTTTTT

V gene: TRBV5-1
J gene: TRBJ2-3
clone size: -
D gene: -
CDR3 protein: CASSPVGGNGGTDTQYF
CDR3 DNA: TGCGCCAGCAGCCCAGTAGGAGGGAATGGAGGCACAGATACGCAGTATTTT

V gene: TRBV4-1
J gene: TRBJ1-6
clone size: -
D gene: TRBD1
CDR3 protein: CASSQTGDSPLHF
CDR3 DNA: TGCGCCAGCAGCCAAACAGGGGATTCACCCCTCCACTTT

V gene: TRBV6-5
J gene: TRBJ1-1
clone size: -
D gene: -
CDR3 protein: CASSRSNTEAFF
CDR3 DNA: TGTGCCAGCTCACGGTCGAACACTGAAGCTTTCTTT

V gene: TRBV5-5
J gene: TRBJ2-7
clone size: -
D gene: TRBD1
CDR3 protein: CASSLDRGTYEQYF
CDR3 DNA: TGTGCCAGCAGCTTGGACAGGGGTACCTACGAGCAGTACTTC

V gene: TRBV3-1/TRBV3-2
J gene: TRBJ1-2
clone size: -
D gene: -
CDR3 protein: CASSQTGSNYGYTF
CDR3 DNA: TGTGCCAGCAGCCAGACAGGCTCTAACTATGGCTACACCTTC

V gene: TRBV25-1
J gene: TRBJ2-7
clone size: -
D gene: -
CDR3 protein: CASSVQGYEQYF
CDR3 DNA: TGTGCCAGCAGTGTACAGGGCTACGAGCAGTACTTC

V gene: TRBV27
J gene: TRBJ1-2
clone size: -
D gene: -
CDR3 protein: CAISGGANYGYTF
CDR3 DNA: TGTGCCATCTCTGGGGGGGCTAACTATGGCTACACCTTC

V gene: TRBV7-3
J gene: TRBJ2-1
clone size: -
D gene: TRBD2
CDR3 protein: CASSAGTSGGEQFF
CDR3 DNA: TGTGCCAGCAGCGCCGGGACTAGCGGGGGTGAGCAGTTCTTC

V gene: TRBV12-5
J gene: TRBJ1-2
clone size: -
D gene: -
CDR3 protein: CASGGTISNYGYTF
CDR3 DNA: TGTGCTAGTGGAGGGACAATCTCCAACTATGGCTACACCTTC

V gene: TRBV6-5
J gene: TRBJ1-1
clone size: few
D gene: TRBD1
CDR3 protein: CASTWDRGVGTEAFF
CDR3 DNA: TGTGCCAGCACATGGGACAGGGGAGTGGGCACTGAAGCTTTCTTT

V gene: TRBV5-4
J gene: TRBJ1-4
clone size: -
D gene: -
CDR3 protein: CASSRGRREGEKLFF
CDR3 DNA: TGTGCCAGCAGCCGCGGCCGGCGGGAGGGTGAAAAACTGTTTTTT

V gene: TRBV5-1
J gene: TRBJ2-7
clone size: -
D gene: -
CDR3 protein: CASSFAANYEQYF
CDR3 DNA: TGCGCCAGCAGCTTTGCGGCAAACTACGAGCAGTACTTC

V gene: TRBV28
J gene: TRBJ1-1
clone size: -
D gene: -
CDR3 protein: CASSLRNTEAFF
CDR3 DNA: TGTGCCAGCAGTCTAAGAAACACTGAAGCTTTCTTT

V gene: TRBV9
J gene: TRBJ2-3
clone size: -
D gene: -
CDR3 protein: CASSDQASTDTQYF
CDR3 DNA: TGTGCCAGCAGCGACCAGGCTAGCACAGATACGCAGTATTTT

V gene: TRBV7-3
J gene: TRBJ1-2
clone size: -
D gene: TRBD1
CDR3 protein: CASSLVGTADYGYTF
CDR3 DNA: TGTGCCAGCAGCTTAGTAGGGACAGCTGACTATGGCTACACCTTC

V gene: TRBV5-1
J gene: TRBJ2-5
clone size: -
D gene: TRBD2
CDR3 protein: CASSTTSGRGETQYF
CDR3 DNA: TGCGCCAGCAGCACAACTAGCGGGAGAGGAGAGACCCAGTACTTC

V gene: TRBV6-6
J gene: TRBJ1-4
clone size: -
D gene: TRBD1
CDR3 protein: CASSGGQGIFF
CDR3 DNA: TGTGCCAGCAGCGGGGGACAGGGAATATTTTTT

V gene: TRBV5-1
J gene: TRBJ1-4
clone size: once
D gene: TRBD1
CDR3 protein: CASSRQGSEKLFF
CDR3 DNA: TGCGCCAGCAGCCGACAGGGGAGTGAAAAACTGTTTTTT

V gene: TRBV3-1/TRBV3-2
J gene: TRBJ2-3
clone size: -
D gene: TRBD2
CDR3 protein: CASSQDRSAGGPTDTQYF
CDR3 DNA: TGTGCCAGCAGCCAAGATCGATCAGCGGGGGGCCCCACAGATACGCAGTATTTT

V gene: TRBV3-1/TRBV3-2
J gene: TRBJ2-7
clone size: -
D gene: -
CDR3 protein: CASSPSIGSYEQYF
CDR3 DNA: TGTGCCAGCAGCCCCTCGATCGGCTCCTACGAGCAGTACTTC